The sequence of this TCR beta chain was determined in a study of blood T cell repertoires in COVID-19. Overall study: Samples of COVID-19 (acute and convalescent) were obtained from the United States, Italy and Spain. In each case, the material was cDNA or gDNA derived from T cells, B-cell-depleted T cells, or PBMCs.

Between the trimmed V and J ends, which lost 2 bases and 3 bases, there was a span of 6 bases. The CDR3 has 13 amino acids. From germline, CDR1 is LGHDT and CDR2 YNNKEL (reference sequence). This clone was counted a single time. Original analysis: Nucleated cell counts were estimated from reference gene primer amplification. Clones were sequenced by immunoSEQ multiplex PCR, and TCRdb holds only the in-frame ones, with some missing. V and J calls and clone size follow that table, whereas D and trimming were derived from the DNA. The table has a few hundred thousand clones, roughly 88% seen once. The rearrangement links TRBV3-1 (or the pseudogene TRBV3-2) to TRBJ2-3; D may be TRBD2 (5 bases). This receptor was taken from a woman between 45 and 60 years old with acute or convalescent COVID-19. Sequenced sample: peripheral blood. CDR3 DNA sequence: TGTGCCAGCAGCCAACTAGCTACAGATACGCAGTATTTT. Its translation: CASSQLATDTQYF.